Below, 17 T cell receptor beta chains from the same sample are listed, as sequenced in a study of PD-1 blockade in classical Hodgkin lymphoma. Relapse after autologous stem cell transplantation occurred in every patient, and brentuximab vedotin exposure varied. Here immunoSEQ multiplex PCR was the method, and the copy in TCRdb shows in-frame clones only, minus some. The sample gives around 14,000 clones, roughly 78% of which show up once; more than 20% is in the top ten. The sample here was peripheral blood mononuclear cells (PBMCs), taken before the second cycle of nivolumab. Receptors were obtained from a human donor with classical Hodgkin lymphoma.

The V call is TRBV13, the J call TRBJ2-3; D may match TRBD1 or TRBD2 (6 bases each). The germline V and J ends were trimmed by 7 bases and 3 bases, with 11 bases remaining between them. CDR1 and CDR2 from the germline V gene are PRHDT and FYEKMQ (reference sequence). CDR3 length: 13 residues. The CDR3 coding sequence is TGTGCCAGCACCCGGAGGGGGACAGATACGCAGTATTTT. As protein: CASTRRGTDTQYF.

This clone was seen a single time. J is TRBJ1-2 and V is TRBV18; D unresolved. The V gene's germline CDR1 is KGHSH and CDR2 LQKENI. The CDR3 runs 15 residues. V was trimmed by 6 bases and J by 2 bases, leaving 16 bases between them. The CDR3 nucleotides are TGTGCCAGCTCTCCGACAAGCCTCCCGAACTATGGCTACACCTTC. This encodes CASSPTSLPNYGYTF.

This clone was picked up one time. This chain links TRBV19 with TRBJ2-7; D not resolved. Trimming stripped 5 bases from V and 4 bases from J, with 12 bases between. Per the germline V gene, CDR1 is LNHDA and CDR2 is SQIVND (reference sequence). The CDR3 runs 13 residues. CDR3 DNA sequence: TGTGCCAGTAGTCCGACCGCCGGGTACGAGCAGTACTTC. The encoded protein is CASSPTAGYEQYF.

The DNA for the CDR3 is TGTGCCACCAGCACCGGACAGGCCGGGGTTGGCTACACCTTC. Translation gives CATSTGQAGVGYTF. This rearrangement joins TRBV15 to TRBJ1-2; 7 nucleotides line up with TRBD1. Germline V gene sequence: CDR1 LNHNV, CDR2 YYDKDF (reference sequence). V trimming: 4 bases; J trimming: 7 bases; junction bases outside the gene matches: 9. This CDR3 spans 14 amino acids.

This clone was counted only a few times. The J gene is TRBJ2-2, the V gene TRBV5-1; 8 bases agree with TRBD1. Trimming removed 6 bases from V and 1 base from J; junction bases left unmatched: 14. This CDR3 is 18 amino acids long. The germline V gene has CDR1 SGHRS and CDR2 YFSETQ. The CDR3 region has the DNA TGCGCCAGCAACACGGGACAGGACTTGATCCGGAACACCGGGGAGCTGTTTTTT. It specifies CASNTGQDLIRNTGELFF.

This clone was counted only a few times. The genes are TRBV6-1 and TRBJ2-1; 10 nucleotides agree with TRBD2. The CDR3 length is 14 residues. In germline, CDR1 is MNHNS, CDR2 SASEGT. V trimming: 4 bases; J trimming: 7 bases; junction bases outside the gene matches: 4. Here the CDR3 reads CASSGAGGPNEQFF. CDR3 in DNA: TGTGCCAGCAGTGGAGCGGGGGGGCCGAATGAGCAGTTCTTC.

V usage is TRBV7-9 and J usage is TRBJ2-3; TRBD2 matches 9 bases. Trimming at V came to 5 bases and at J to 2 bases, leaving 11 bases not matched to a gene. The CDR3 is 17 residues long. Per the germline V gene, CDR1 is SEHNR and CDR2 is FQNEAQ (reference sequence). This CDR3 is CASSLLAGVAPTDTQYF. CDR3 bases: TGTGCCAGCAGCCTTTTAGCGGGGGTGGCTCCCACAGATACGCAGTATTTT.

The gene calls are TRBV10-1 and TRBJ2-2, with TRBD1 identical over 7 bases. Germline V gives CDR1 WNHNN, CDR2 SYGVQD (reference sequence). The CDR3 has 14 amino acids. Trimming removed 3 bases from V and 2 bases from J; junction bases left unmatched: 0. CDR3 bases: TGCGCCAGCAGTGAAGGGGGCAACACCGGGGAGCTGTTTTTT. Its protein is CASSEGGNTGELFF.

This chain uses TRBV5-6 with TRBJ2-5; 7 nucleotides match TRBD1. Trimming took 0 bases from V and 1 from J; bases not matched to a gene: 0. Germline CDR1 and CDR2: SGHDT and YYEEEE. CDR3 length: 14 residues. The DNA for the CDR3 is TGTGCCAGCAGCTTGGGGACAGGCCAAGAGACCCAGTACTTC. Translation gives CASSLGTGQETQYF.

This chain uses TRBV18 with TRBJ1-3; TRBD1 is a possible D gene (6 bases). The CDR3 runs to 15 residues. The V end was cut by 2 bases, the J end by 4 bases, with 12 bases between. Germline V gives CDR1 KGHSH, CDR2 LQKENI. CDR3 loop: CASSPITGLGNTIYF. As DNA, the CDR3 is TGTGCCAGCTCACCAATCACAGGGCTCGGAAACACCATATATTTT. Full variable domain (missing parts from reference TRBV18 and TRBJ1-3): NAGVMQNPRHLVRRRGQEARLRCSPMKGHSHVYWYRQLPEEGLKFMVYLQKENIIDESGMPKERFSAEFPKEGPSILRIQQVVRGDSAAYFCASSPITGLGNTIYFGEGSWLTVV.

The V and J genes are TRBV7-9 and TRBJ1-2; TRBD1 is a possible D gene (5 bases). V was cut by 6 bases and J by 4 bases, with 18 bases left in between. The V gene's germline CDR1 is SEHNR and CDR2 FQNEAQ (reference sequence). This CDR3 contains 15 residues. The CDR3 reads CASRPSGTFGYGYTF. CDR3 bases: TGTGCCAGCAGACCTTCCGGGACCTTTGGCTATGGCTACACCTTC.

V is TRBV7-9 and J is TRBJ2-7; TRBD1 matches 11 bases. CDR1 SEHNR and CDR2 FQNEAQ come from the germline V gene (reference sequence). V was pared by 5 bases and J by 3 bases, with 9 bases of the junction left unmatched. The CDR3 spans 16 residues. In nucleotides, the CDR3 is TGTGCCAGCAGCCGCCCCGGGGGGACAGGGGGCTACGAGCAGTACTTC. Protein: CASSRPGGTGGYEQYF.

The rearrangement links TRBV5-6 to TRBJ2-7; possible D gene TRBD1, 5 bases. Germline-derived CDR1 and CDR2 are SGHDT and YYEEEE. V was shortened by 0 bases and J by 0 bases, with 7 bases between the two germline ends. The length of the CDR3 is 14 residues. The DNA of the CDR3 is TGTGCCAGCAGCTTGGACAGGAGCTCCTACGAGCAGTACTTC. Its translation is CASSLDRSSYEQYF.

The chain joins TRBV7-2 to TRBJ2-7, with 8 bases identical to TRBD2. Germline CDR1 reads SGHTA; CDR2 reads FQGNSA. J was trimmed by 5 bases and V by 0 bases; bases with no gene match: 9. CDR3 length: 16 residues. The CDR3 region has the DNA TGTGCCAGCAGCTTAGCTATGCCGGGGGGGAGCCACGAGCAGTACTTC. As protein: CASSLAMPGGSHEQYF.

J is TRBJ2-3 and V is TRBV9, with D possibly being TRBD2 (6 bases). CDR1 is SGDLS, CDR2 YYNGEE, per germline. The CDR3 covers 13 residues. The ends were cut back, 3 bases at V and 12 bases at J, with 17 bases in the middle. The CDR3, as DNA: TGTGCCAGCAGCGCAGGGACTTCCAGTTTCCAGTATTTT. It encodes CASSAGTSSFQYF.

J is TRBJ1-5 and V is TRBV6-1, with D maybe TRBD1 (5 bases). In germline, CDR1 is MNHNS, CDR2 SASEGT. The CDR3 totals 13 residues. Trimming took off 8 bases at V and 6 bases at J, with 14 bases between the two ends. The CDR3 protein is CASLKGSIQPQHF. CDR3 DNA sequence: TGTGCCAGCTTAAAGGGGAGTATTCAGCCCCAGCATTTT.

The V gene is TRBV7-9, the J gene TRBJ2-1; TRBD1 aligns across 11 bases. V shed 6 bases, J shed 6 bases, and the junction held 7 bases outside the gene matches. Germline values: CDR1 SEHNR, CDR2 FQNEAQ (reference sequence). This CDR3 region has 15 residues. DNA for the CDR3: TGTGCCAGCAGTACCTCGGGACAGGGGGGCAATGAGCAGTTCTTC. This gives the protein CASSTSGQGGNEQFF.